A selection of T cell receptor beta chains follows, all from one sample in a study of blood T cell repertoires in COVID-19. Using immunoSEQ multiplex PCR, the repertoire was profiled, and TCRdb retains in-frame clones only, with some absent. The sample lists 280,000 or so clones; roughly 88% were seen once. Specimen: PBMCs or T cells enriched from blood (not recorded which). The receptors derive from a man younger than 40 who had recovered from COVID-19. Each CDR3 is given with its conserved first and last residue. D genes are given only for firm matches. Part of the rows lack a size; the others show once, few, many or a class for expanded clones.

D gene	V gene	clone size	J gene	CDR3 DNA	CDR3 protein
TRBD1	TRBV18	NA	TRBJ1-1	TGTGCCAGCTCACCAACACAGGGGCACCGGATGAACACTGAAGCTTTCTTT	CASSPTQGHRMNTEAFF
NA	TRBV11-2	NA	TRBJ1-4	TGTGCCAGCAGCCCCCGGGGTTGGGACAAGAATGAAAAACTGTTTTTT	CASSPRGWDKNEKLFF
TRBD2	TRBV5-1	NA	TRBJ2-3	TGCGCCAGCAGCCCCTCGGGGGCTAGCGGGGGGGCCGTAACAGATACGCAGTATTTT	CASSPSGASGGAVTDTQYF
NA	TRBV5-1	once	TRBJ1-1	TGCGCCAGCAGCTTGGACAGGGTGGGCACTGAAGCTTTCTTT	CASSLDRVGTEAFF
TRBD2	TRBV4-1	NA	TRBJ2-5	TGCGCCAGCAGCCGTCAGACTAGCGGGGATGAGACCCAGTACTTC	CASSRQTSGDETQYF
NA	TRBV6-5	few	TRBJ1-6	TGTGCCAGCAGTTACGCGGACGGAGGATTCAATTCACCCCTCCACTTT	CASSYADGGFNSPLHF
NA	TRBV7-2	NA	TRBJ1-1	TGTGCCAGCAGCTTAGAACCGGGACTCAACACTGAAGCTTTCTTT	CASSLEPGLNTEAFF
NA	TRBV18	NA	TRBJ2-5	TGTGCCAGCTCCGGCGACTGGGAGACCCAGTACTTC	CASSGDWETQYF
TRBD1	TRBV5-6	NA	TRBJ2-5	TGTGCCAGCAGCTTGCCTAGACAGGGGGAGACCCAGTACTTC	CASSLPRQGETQYF
NA	TRBV6-5	NA	TRBJ2-3	TGTGCCAGCAACCGGGTAAACACAGATACGCAGTATTTT	CASNRVNTDTQYF
TRBD1	TRBV30	NA	TRBJ1-2	TGTGCCTGGAGTGTAGGGGGACAGGGGCTCAGAGGCTACACCTTC	CAWSVGGQGLRGYTF
TRBD1	TRBV24-1	few	TRBJ1-1	TGTGCCACCAGTGGAGGCAGGGGGGAGACTGAAGCTTTCTTT	CATSGGRGETEAFF
NA	TRBV19	NA	TRBJ2-7	TGTGCCAGTAGTATGTCAACCAGTGGCAGCTCCTACGAGCAGTACTTC	CASSMSTSGSSYEQYF
NA	TRBV10-3	few	TRBJ2-7	TGTGCCATCAGTGGGCGGCTCCAGAGCTCCTACGAGCAGTACTTC	CAISGRLQSSYEQYF
NA	TRBV29-1	NA	TRBJ2-2	TGCAGCGTGGTGAAGATCGGGAACACCGGGGAGCTGTTTTTT	CSVVKIGNTGELFF
NA	TRBV19	NA	TRBJ1-2	TGTGCCAGTAGTATAGCCCAGAACTATGGCTACACCTTC	CASSIAQNYGYTF
TRBD1	TRBV6-5	many	TRBJ1-3	TGTGCCAGCAGCGGTACAGGGGGCCCGGGAAACACCATATATTTT	CASSGTGGPGNTIYF
NA	TRBV6-5	NA	TRBJ1-2	TGTGCCAGCAGTCACAACCCCGGGGGGGATCCTGGCTACACCTTC	CASSHNPGGDPGYTF
NA	TRBV5-5	few	TRBJ1-2	TGTGCCAGCAGCTTGGAAATAGTCTATGGCTACACCTTC	CASSLEIVYGYTF
NA	TRBV7-2	NA	TRBJ1-4	TGTGCCAGCAGCTCCACCGGGAAGAATGAAAAACTGTTTTTT	CASSSTGKNEKLFF
TRBD2	TRBV7-2	NA	TRBJ2-7	TGTGCCAGCAGCTTACTAGCGGGATCCTACGAGCAGTACTTC	CASSLLAGSYEQYF
TRBD1	TRBV30	NA	TRBJ1-2	TGTGCCTGGAGTCAAAGGGGACAGGGAAGACACTATGGCTACACCTTC	CAWSQRGQGRHYGYTF
NA	TRBV7-6	NA	TRBJ1-5	TGTGCCAGCAGCTTAGCGACAGGACGGATTAGCAATCAGCCCCAGCATTTT	CASSLATGRISNQPQHF
NA	TRBV7-3	NA	TRBJ2-5	TGTGCCAGCAGCTCCGACATCCAAGAGACCCAGTACTTC	CASSSDIQETQYF
NA	TRBV19	NA	TRBJ1-2	TGTGCCAGTAGTAGCACAGCAGAAATCTATGGCTACACCTTC	CASSSTAEIYGYTF
TRBD1	TRBV5-1	NA	TRBJ2-7	TGCGCCAGCAGCCTGCAACCGGGACAGGGAGCCTACGAGCAGTACTTC	CASSLQPGQGAYEQYF
NA	TRBV12-3/TRBV12-4	NA	TRBJ1-1	TGTGCCAGCAGTTTACGGGGGGCAGCTTTCTTT	CASSLRGAAFF
TRBD2	TRBV4-2	NA	TRBJ2-1	TGTGCCAGCAGCCAAGACCTAGCGGGGTACAATGAGCAGTTCTTC	CASSQDLAGYNEQFF
NA	TRBV4-3	NA	TRBJ1-2	TGCGCCAGCAGCCAAGAACAGGGAAGTTCGTATGGCTACACCTTC	CASSQEQGSSYGYTF